One and the same sample provided the 20 T cell receptor beta chains below, sequenced in a study of blood T cells in healthy people across ages. The second PCR ran roughly 6 to 11 cycles with a sample-barcoded 5' primer and J-beta primers. TCRdb re-analysed the 5' RACE reads in MiXCR, keeping a single row per CDR3 protein. The sample contains over 1,200,000 distinct CDR3 sequences, 55% to 75% of which appear only once. Sequencing used blood. These TCRs come from a man between 18 and 35 years old in good health.

This clonotype was seen a few times. This chain uses TRBV5-6 with TRBJ2-7; D unresolved. The J call may be incorrect, as the DNA end agrees better with TRBJ2-4. Germline loops: CDR1 SGHDT, CDR2 YYEEEE. The CDR3 runs to 13 residues. CDR3 sequence: CASSLESSGIQYF. For the CDR3, the DNA is TGTGCCAGCAGCTTGGAATCGTCTGGCATTCAGTACTTC.

This clonotype was seen a few times. The rearrangement joins TRBV6-6 to TRBJ2-1, with 10 positions matching TRBD2. This CDR3 spans 15 amino acids. Germline CDR1 and CDR2: MNHNY and SVGAGI (reference sequence). The trim removed 6 bases at V and 5 bases at J, leaving 7 bases unmatched. CDR3 sequence: CASSPSSGGNNEQFF. The CDR3 region has the DNA TGTGCCAGCAGCCCGTCTAGCGGGGGTAACAATGAGCAGTTCTTC.

The chain has TRBV4-1 and TRBJ2-3; 9 positions match TRBD1. Germline CDR1 MGHRA, CDR2 YSYEKL. V was pared by 3 bases and J by 3 bases, with 7 bases of the junction left unmatched. The CDR3 sequence is 16 residues long. CDR3: CASSHLQGARTDTQYF. CDR3 nucleotide sequence: TGCGCCAGCAGCCATTTACAGGGGGCGCGTACAGATACGCAGTATTTT.

CDR3 residues: CSASGQVISYEQYF. In DNA, the CDR3 is TGCAGTGCTTCCGGACAGGTCATCTCCTACGAGCAGTACTTC. V usage is TRBV20-1 and J usage is TRBJ2-7, with 7 bases that match TRBD1. CDR1 and CDR2 from the germline V gene are DFQATT and SNEGSKA (reference sequence). The CDR3 contains 14 residues. Losses at the gene ends were 5 bases for V and 0 bases for J; bases not matched to a gene: 7.

V and J are TRBV27 and TRBJ2-3; TRBD2 aligns across 8 bases. Germline V lookup: CDR1 MNHEY, CDR2 SMNVEV (reference sequence). The V segment lost 4 bases and the J segment 0 bases; nucleotides outside the gene matches: 3. The CDR3 extends over 15 amino acids. CDR3 residues: CASSSRGRSTDTQYF. The CDR3 DNA follows: TGTGCCAGCAGTTCACGCGGGAGGAGCACAGATACGCAGTATTTT.

The chain links TRBV7-6 to TRBJ2-1, with 10 bases identical to TRBD2. The CDR3 contains 15 residues. V shed 5 bases, J shed 9 bases, and the junction held 10 bases outside the gene matches. Germline V CDR1 and CDR2: SGHVS, FNYEAQ. The CDR3 sequence is CASSPLASGSPEQFF. The CDR3 DNA follows: TGTGCCAGCAGCCCACTGGCTAGCGGGAGCCCTGAGCAGTTCTTC.

This clonotype was seen once. At one end the junction does not follow the germline gene, possibly because of a read error. The CDR3: CASSRQGTLTNYNGQFF. In DNA form, the CDR3 reads TGTGCCAGCAGCCGGCAGGGGACGCTTACAAACTACAATGGGCAGTTCTTC. V is TRBV14 and J is TRBJ2-1, with a possible D match to TRBD1 (6 bases). Germline CDR1 SGHDN, CDR2 FVKESK. This CDR3 comprises 17 residues.

The CDR3 bases are TGCAGTGCCCCTGAGATCGTTGGTTATGGCTACACCTTC. Its translation: CSAPEIVGYGYTF. The chain joins TRBV20-1 to TRBJ1-2, with no clear D. The CDR3 sequence is 13 residues long. Between the trimmed V and J ends, which lost 6 bases and 5 bases, there was a span of 16 bases. The germline V gene has CDR1 DFQATT and CDR2 SNEGSKA (reference sequence).

V and J are TRBV29-1 and TRBJ1-2, with D unclear. Germline CDR1 reads SQVTM; CDR2 reads ANQGSEA. V lost 3 bases and J 5 bases, leaving 16 bases between the germline ends. The CDR3 sequence is 14 residues long. CDR3 sequence reads: CSVEQPRDRYGYTF. CDR3 nucleotide sequence: TGCAGCGTTGAGCAGCCGCGCGATCGATATGGCTACACCTTC.

The rearrangement uses TRBV20-1 and TRBJ1-2; 8 bases line up with TRBD1. With 6 bases clipped from V and 3 bases from J, the junction kept 6 bases outside the gene matches. The germline V gene has CDR1 DFQATT and CDR2 SNEGSKA (reference sequence). CDR3 size: 13 residues. This CDR3 reads CSATDRVDYGYTF. CDR3 nucleotides: TGCAGTGCGACGGACAGGGTGGACTATGGCTACACCTTC.

CDR3: CARGRFSETQYF. Written as DNA, the CDR3 is TGTGCCAGAGGACGTTTCTCAGAGACCCAGTACTTC. V gene TRBV21-1 combines with J gene TRBJ2-5. TRBV21-1 is a listed pseudogene. The CDR3 is 12 amino acids.

The rearrangement joins TRBV4-2 to TRBJ2-5, with 14 bases lining up with TRBD2. The CDR3 loop spans 16 amino acids. The ends lost 3 bases at V and 5 bases at J; junction bases unmatched: 5. Per germline, CDR1 LGHNA and CDR2 YNFKEQ. CDR3 in amino acids: CASSQSGTSGSETQYF. The DNA of the CDR3 is TGTGCCAGCAGCCAGTCCGGGACTAGCGGGAGCGAGACCCAGTACTTC.

The chain is built from TRBV10-3 and TRBJ1-1; 7 nucleotides agree with TRBD1. This CDR3 has 14 amino acids. The germline gives CDR1 ENHRY, CDR2 SYGVKD. The trim removed 5 bases at V and 0 bases at J, leaving 3 bases unmatched. The chain's CDR3 is CAISPGQLNTEAFF. CDR3 nucleotide sequence: TGTGCCATCAGTCCGGGACAGTTGAACACTGAAGCTTTCTTT.

This clonotype was counted ten times or more. A much more abundant neighbour one base away suggests this may be a read error. The V gene is TRBV29-1, the J gene TRBJ2-1; the match to TRBD1 covers 7 bases. Near its end, the DNA agrees better with TRBJ2-7, so the J call may be wrong. This CDR3 is 15 amino acids long. The V gene's germline CDR1 is SQVTM and CDR2 ANQGSEA. The CDR3 coding sequence is TGCAGCGTTGTTGCGGACAGGAGATACTACAATGAGCAGTACTTC. Amino acid sequence: CSVVADRRYYNEQYF.

This clonotype was recorded a few times. V usage is TRBV21-1 and J usage is TRBJ2-4; the DNA was not compared with TRBD1, the D call given in the table. TRBV21-1 is annotated as a pseudogene. This CDR3 is built from 13 residues. As DNA, the CDR3 is TGTGCCAGCACCTCCCGGGGCAAAAACATTCAGTACTTC. Its translation: CASTSRGKNIQYF.

The rearrangement uses TRBV12-1 and TRBJ2-3; the table's D gene call, TRBD1, was not cross checked with the DNA. TRBV12-1 has pseudogene status. This CDR3 region has 16 residues. The CDR3 region has the DNA TGTGCCAGCAGCTTACGGAAGGACAGGGAGGCAGATACGCAGTATTTT. It encodes CASSLRKDREADTQYF.

This chain connects TRBV20-1 to TRBJ1-2, with TRBD1 matching 7 bases. Germline-derived CDR1 and CDR2 are DFQATT and SNEGSKA (reference sequence). This CDR3 comprises 13 residues. The CDR3 DNA follows: TGCAGCCCGCATAGCGGGGACAGTTATGGCTACACCTTC. Its protein product is CSPHSGDSYGYTF.

The chain carries TRBV2 and TRBJ2-7; 7 bases line up with TRBD2. CDR3 length: 15 amino acids. V shed 3 bases and J 6 bases; nucleotides not matched to a gene: 11. Looked up from germline, CDR1 is SNHLY and CDR2 is FYNNEI. The CDR3 coding sequence is TGTGCCAGCAGTGATGTTGCGGGAGATTTCCGCGAGCAGTACTTC. This gives the protein CASSDVAGDFREQYF.

V is TRBV7-2 and J is TRBJ2-4, with D hard to call. The DNA end lines up better with TRBJ2-7; the J call may be wrong. Germline V gives CDR1 SGHTA, CDR2 FQGNSA. The CDR3 runs 13 residues. This chain's CDR3 is CASSLDPEDEQYF. DNA for the CDR3: TGTGCCAGCAGCTTAGATCCAGAGGACGAGCAGTACTTC.

A single count supports this clonotype. The chain links TRBV3-1 to TRBJ2-7, with D possibly being TRBD1 (5 bases). The ends were cut back, 3 bases at V and 5 bases at J, with 20 bases in the middle. CDR1 and CDR2 (germline): LGHDT, YNNKEL (reference sequence). The CDR3 is 16 amino acids. The CDR3 protein is CASSHLLSGNADEQYF. The CDR3 DNA is TGTGCCAGCAGCCACTTACTCTCAGGGAACGCCGACGAGCAGTACTTC.